The TCR beta chain under discussion was sequenced for a study of T cell responses to AZD1222 COVID-19 vaccine. Study-level results: Breadth and depth of Spike-specific TCRs rose after two AZD1222 doses.

Assay used: immunoSEQ multiplex PCR; TCRdb lists only in-frame clones, some missing. Here the sample spans fewer than 150,000 clones, approximately 90% being singletons. Note on this clone: The antigen remains unidentified.

Pooling was applied to second doses at about 4 or about 12 weeks. This TCR was recovered from an adult who received the AZD1222 COVID-19 vaccine. The source was peripheral blood, collected 28 days after the second AZD1222 dose.

The DNA for the CDR3 is TGCAGCGTTGAACCCAAGGACAGGTTTAAGGGTGGCTACACCTTC. It translates to CSVEPKDRFKGGYTF. The genes are TRBV29-1 and TRBJ1-2, with 7 bases lining up with TRBD1. Trimming took 2 bases from V and 7 from J; bases not matched to a gene: 13. The CDR3 runs 15 residues. The germline gives CDR1 SQVTM, CDR2 ANQGSEA. Looking up the rest from reference TRBV29-1 and TRBJ1-2 gives the full variable domain: SAVISQKPSRDICQRGTSLTIQCQVDSQVTMMFWYRQQPGQSLTLIATANQGSEATYESGFVIDKFPISRPNLTFSTLTVSNMSPEDSSIYLCSVEPKDRFKGGYTFGSGTRLTVV.